This TCR beta chain emerged from a study of shared clonotypes between healthy human individuals. The CDR3 is 16 residues long. Trimming took 2 bases from V and 2 from J, leaving 14 bases between them. Germline loops: CDR1 MNHEY, CDR2 SMNVEV (reference sequence). Study results and caveats: The study generally estimated greater richness for naive than memory subsets. The four-donor shared clonotypes exceeded non-shared clonotypes in generation probability, with non-shared ones scoring lower. A limitation of the genetic and exposure-history diversity represented arose from few donors.

Naive CD8 cells, CD45RO-negative and positively selected for CCR7, excluded terminally differentiated effector memory CD45RA+ cells. Every one of the donors was a Caucasian adult that lived in Nashville, Tennessee. Sequenced by immunoSEQ multiplex PCR; TCRdb stores in-frame clones only, minus some. The sample yields around 560,000 clones, around 95% seen once. Remarks on this clone: Its target is not known.

This receptor was identified in a woman aged 25-40 years in good health. The V and J genes are TRBV27 and TRBJ2-3, with no clear D. Sequences were obtained from naive CD8+ T cells sorted from blood. The CDR3 DNA follows: TGTGCCAGCAGTTTAAACGGAATGGGTAACACAGATACGCAGTATTTT. Amino acid sequence: CASSLNGMGNTDTQYF.